A single sample is the source of the 20 T cell receptor beta chains below, sequenced in a study of cytomegalovirus exposure and HLA in healthy donors. PCR used 60 Vbeta primers and 13 Jbeta primers. Clones were sequenced by immunoSEQ multiplex PCR, and TCRdb holds only the in-frame ones, with some missing. The sample lists 120,000 or so clones, roughly 80% occurring once. The sequencing input was PBMCs. The receptors originated from a man aged 25 to 40 in good health and CMV-seronegative.

The chain joins TRBV5-1 to TRBJ1-2; D might be TRBD1 (5 bases). This CDR3 has 15 residues. The germline gives CDR1 SGHRS, CDR2 YFSETQ. Trimming pared 1 base from V and 5 bases from J, leaving 15 bases between. CDR3 in DNA: TGCGCCAGCAGCTTGTTGGACAACCTAAGATATGGCTACACCTTC. Its translation is CASSLLDNLRYGYTF.

In DNA, the CDR3 is TGTGCCAGCGTAAACAGGGGCAATCAGCCCCAGCATTTT. Amino acid sequence: CASVNRGNQPQHF. The gene calls are TRBV25-1 and TRBJ1-5; tentatively, D is TRBD1 (6 bases). This CDR3 is built from 13 residues. The germline V gene has CDR1 MGHDK and CDR2 SYGVNS. V lost 8 bases, J lost 2 bases, and 10 bases lay in between.

J is TRBJ2-7 and V is TRBV7-2; no clear D. The CDR3 has 14 residues. Germline CDR1 SGHTA, CDR2 FQGNSA. Trimming stripped 4 bases from V and 0 bases from J, with 10 bases between. DNA for the CDR3: TGTGCCAGCAGCTCCGGGTGGATCTCCTACGAGCAGTACTTC. Amino acids: CASSSGWISYEQYF.

This clone was seen more than once but under ten times. This chain connects TRBV27 to TRBJ1-3; D is uncertain. Germline-derived CDR1 and CDR2 are MNHEY and SMNVEV (reference sequence). The CDR3 is 13 residues long. The V end lost 8 bases, the J end lost 2 bases, and 10 bases lay between the germline ends. In nucleotides, the CDR3 is TGTGCCAGCTGGTCCTCAGCTGGAAACACCATATATTTT. It specifies CASWSSAGNTIYF.

V usage is TRBV27 and J usage is TRBJ1-4, with D possibly being TRBD1 (6 bases). V lost 6 bases, J lost 0 bases, and 14 bases lay in between. Germline assignment: CDR1 MNHEY and CDR2 SMNVEV (reference sequence). The CDR3 totals 16 residues. CDR3 in amino acids: CASSFTTGATNEKLFF. For the CDR3, the DNA is TGTGCCAGCAGCTTCACGACAGGTGCAACTAATGAAAAACTGTTTTTT. Drawing the rest from reference TRBV27 and TRBJ1-4, the complete variable domain is EAQVTQNPRYLITVTGKKLTVTCSQNMNHEYMSWYRQDPGLGLRQIYYSMNVEVTDKGDVPEGYKVSRKEKRNFPLILESPSPNQTSLYFCASSFTTGATNEKLFFGSGTQLSVL.

The chain combines TRBV10-3 with TRBJ1-1; 8 bases are a match to TRBD1. Germline V gives CDR1 ENHRY, CDR2 SYGVKD. The J segment lost 8 bases and the V segment lost 9 bases, leaving 5 bases of the junction unmatched. The CDR3 extends over 11 amino acids. As DNA, the CDR3 is TGTGCCATAAGAAGGACAGGGGAAGCTTTCTTT. It codes for CAIRRTGEAFF.

The V and J genes are TRBV5-4 and TRBJ2-3, with 12 bases matching TRBD2. The CDR3 runs 18 residues. Trimming cost V 1 base and J 0 bases; bases outside gene matches: 6. Germline V gene sequence: CDR1 SGHNT, CDR2 YYREEE (reference sequence). The CDR3 region has the DNA TGTGCCAGCAGCTTGCGGCGGACTAGCGGGGCTAGCACAGATACGCAGTATTTT. This gives the protein CASSLRRTSGASTDTQYF.

This clone was counted only a few times. V gene TRBV5-1 combines with J gene TRBJ1-2; D is unresolved. The CDR3 runs 15 residues. V was shortened by 4 bases and J by 3 bases, with 16 bases between the two germline ends. From germline, CDR1 is SGHRS and CDR2 YFSETQ. CDR3 loop: CASSLQTITHYGYTF. In nucleotides, the CDR3 is TGCGCCAGCAGCCTACAGACGATTACCCACTATGGCTACACCTTC.

The rearrangement joins TRBV5-1 to TRBJ2-1; 9 bases fit TRBD1. The junction had 10 bases not matched to a gene; V was cut back by 3 bases and J by 9 bases. The germline V gene encodes CDR1 SGHRS and CDR2 YFSETQ. CDR3 length: 15 amino acids. The CDR3: CASSWTGTGYGEQFF. The CDR3 nucleotides are TGCGCCAGCAGCTGGACCGGGACAGGGTATGGTGAGCAGTTCTTC. The whole variable domain, filled in from reference TRBV5-1 and TRBJ2-1, reads KAGVTQTPRYLIKTRGQQVTLSCSPISGHRSVSWYQQTPGQGLQFLFEYFSETQRNKGNFPGRFSGRQFSNSRSEMNVSTLELGDSALYLCASSWTGTGYGEQFFGPGTRLTVL.

CDR3 loop: CASSLRSAGANVLTF. DNA of the CDR3: TGTGCCAGCAGCCTCCGCTCGGCTGGGGCCAACGTCCTGACTTTC. This chain joins TRBV5-6 and TRBJ2-6; D gene uncertain. Germline V gene lookup returns CDR1 SGHDT and CDR2 YYEEEE. V was trimmed by 4 bases and J by 2 bases, leaving 10 bases between them. The CDR3 runs 15 residues.

The rearrangement uses TRBV5-6 and TRBJ2-5; D gene uncertain. V lost 2 bases, J lost 0 bases, and 5 bases lay in between. The CDR3 contains 13 residues. Germline lookup yields CDR1 SGHDT and CDR2 YYEEEE. The CDR3 is CASSFSDQETQYF. In nucleotides, the CDR3 is TGTGCCAGCAGCTTCTCAGACCAAGAGACCCAGTACTTC.

The V gene is TRBV30, the J gene TRBJ2-5; perhaps TRBD2 as D (7 bases). V was pared by 2 bases and J by 1 base, with 14 bases between. The CDR3 consists of 15 residues. Per the germline V gene, CDR1 is GTSNPN and CDR2 is SVGIG (reference sequence). CDR3 in DNA: TGTGCCTGGAGTTTTGCCGGGGGGCCCCAAGAGACCCAGTACTTC. Encoded protein: CAWSFAGGPQETQYF.

V and J are TRBV19 and TRBJ1-6; D call uncertain. The germline V and J ends were trimmed by 5 bases and 6 bases, with 8 bases remaining between them. CDR3 length: 13 amino acids. CDR1 and CDR2 (germline): LNHDA, SQIVND (reference sequence). CDR3 sequence: CASSYRGNSPLHF. DNA of the CDR3: TGTGCCAGTAGTTACCGGGGTAATTCACCCCTCCACTTT.

CDR3 DNA sequence: TGCGCCAGCAGCTCGTCTACGACAGGGAGGTACGAGCAGTACTTC. Encoded protein: CASSSSTTGRYEQYF. The chain employs TRBV5-1 and TRBJ2-7; D perhaps matches TRBD1 (7 bases). V lost 3 bases and J 4 bases, leaving 17 bases between the germline ends. Per germline, CDR1 SGHRS and CDR2 YFSETQ. CDR3 length equals 15 residues.

The rearrangement joins TRBV7-8 to TRBJ1-5; 7 bases align to TRBD1. Germline V lookup: CDR1 SGHVS, CDR2 FQNEAQ. Trimming took 5 bases from V and 1 from J; bases not matched to a gene: 8. The CDR3 consists of 16 residues. CDR3 residues: CASSGRGGESNQPQHF. CDR3 nucleotide sequence: TGTGCCAGCAGCGGTCGAGGGGGCGAAAGCAATCAGCCCCAGCATTTT. Drawing the rest from reference TRBV7-8 and TRBJ1-5, the complete variable domain is GAGVSQSPRYKVAKRGQDVALRCDPISGHVSLFWYQQALGQGPEFLTYFQNEAQLDKSGLPSDRFFAERPEGSVSTLKIQRTQQEDSAVYLCASSGRGGESNQPQHFGDGTRLSIL.

The rearrangement uses TRBV6-5 and TRBJ1-6, with 7 bases fitting TRBD1. With V trimmed by 3 bases and J by 5 bases, 7 bases remained unmatched. The CDR3 has 16 residues. Germline V gene lookup returns CDR1 MNHEY and CDR2 SVGAGI. The CDR3 spells CASSYKADRDNSPLHF. CDR3 in DNA: TGTGCCAGCAGTTATAAGGCTGACAGGGATAATTCACCCCTCCACTTT.

The V gene is TRBV13, the J gene TRBJ2-2, with TRBD2 matching over 8 bases. Losses at the gene ends were 4 bases for V and 6 bases for J; bases not matched to a gene: 13. The germline CDR1 and CDR2 sequences are PRHDT and FYEKMQ (reference sequence). The CDR3 totals 17 residues. The chain's CDR3 is CASSSRVAGGYSGELFF. The CDR3 bases are TGTGCCAGCAGCTCAAGGGTGGCGGGAGGATATTCCGGGGAGCTGTTTTTT.

V gene TRBV5-1 combines with J gene TRBJ1-3, with D perhaps TRBD1 (5 bases). V shed 2 bases and J shed 0 bases, with 12 bases lying between them. CDR1 SGHRS and CDR2 YFSETQ come from the germline V gene. The CDR3 is 16 residues long. The CDR3 nucleotides are TGCGCCAGCAGCTTATTGGCAGGGCCCTCTGGAAACACCATATATTTT. Translated: CASSLLAGPSGNTIYF.

This clone came up once. The CDR3 bases are TGTGCCAGTAGTATGGGACAGTCGCCGGGGGCTGAAAAACTGTTTTTT. As protein: CASSMGQSPGAEKLFF. The rearrangement uses TRBV19 and TRBJ1-4; 7 bases fit TRBD1. The ends lost 3 bases at V and 7 bases at J; junction bases unmatched: 11. The V gene's germline CDR1 is LNHDA and CDR2 SQIVND (reference sequence). The CDR3 runs to 16 residues.

In its sample, this clone was seen once. CDR3 loop: CASSGRRDWGTEAFF. CDR3 in DNA: TGTGCCAGCAGCGGCCGACGGGATTGGGGCACTGAAGCTTTCTTT. The chain couples TRBV9 to TRBJ1-1; D gene ambiguous. The CDR3 is made up of 15 amino acids. V was cut by 3 bases and J by 4 bases, with 16 bases left in between. Germline CDR1 is SGDLS and CDR2 is YYNGEE.